Each of the 9 T cell receptor beta chains below was sequenced from the same sample in a study of control samples from healthy donors and cancer patients. Libraries were prepared by immunoSEQ multiplex PCR; TCRdb keeps only in-frame clonotypes and omits some of them. Of about 120,000 clones detected, more than 85% appear once; the ten largest clones hold approximately 2.5%. Sequenced sample: blood. All receptors come from a man younger than 40 in good health.

The J gene is TRBJ1-4, the V gene TRBV5-1; D gene unclear. V gave up 0 bases and J gave up 8 bases, with 8 bases separating them. The CDR3 is made up of 13 amino acids. The germline CDR1 and CDR2 sequences are SGHRS and YFSETQ. CDR3 residues: CASSLESREKLFF. The DNA of the CDR3 is TGCGCCAGCAGCTTGGAGTCCAGGGAAAAACTGTTTTTT.

The chain joins TRBV21-1 to TRBJ2-2. TRBV21-1 is a pseudogene. This CDR3 contains 13 residues. The CDR3 protein is CATGDTGPGELFF. The CDR3 DNA sequence: TGTGCCACGGGGGACACCGGCCCGGGGGAGCTGTTTTTT.

The chain employs TRBV10-3 and TRBJ1-2; D is ambiguous. The germline CDR1 and CDR2 sequences are ENHRY and SYGVKD. The V and J ends lost 4 bases and 8 bases respectively, with 11 bases between them. CDR3 size: 12 residues. In nucleotides, the CDR3 is TGTGCCATCAGTGGCGGTTTGGACGGCTACACCTTC. It yields the protein CAISGGLDGYTF.

This chain uses TRBV20-1 with TRBJ1-6; D not certain. Germline V gives CDR1 DFQATT, CDR2 SNEGSKA (reference sequence). V gave up 3 bases and J gave up 7 bases, with 7 bases separating them. The CDR3 is made up of 12 amino acids. CDR3 region: CSASRMNSPLHF. In nucleotides, the CDR3 is TGCAGTGCTAGTCGTATGAATTCACCCCTCCACTTT.

The chain carries TRBV6-5 and TRBJ2-5, with 7 bases that match TRBD1. The CDR3 runs 15 residues. Unmatched junction bases numbered 9, after V lost 6 bases and J lost 2 bases. Germline values: CDR1 MNHEY, CDR2 SVGAGI. CDR3 protein: CASRGRRTGQETQYF. The CDR3 nucleotides read TGTGCCAGCAGGGGACGGCGGACAGGACAAGAGACCCAGTACTTC.

This sequence joins TRBV6-6 and TRBJ2-2; a weak D match, TRBD2 (5 bases). Germline CDR1 is MNHNY and CDR2 is SVGAGI (reference sequence). This CDR3 comprises 12 residues. Trimming cost V 8 bases and J 4 bases, with 8 bases left between them. CDR3 nucleotide sequence: TGTGCCAGCTGGACTGTCACCGGGGAGCTGTTTTTT. This encodes CASWTVTGELFF.

V usage is TRBV5-5 and J usage is TRBJ2-3; no clear D. CDR3 size: 14 residues. Per the germline V gene, CDR1 is SGHKS and CDR2 is YYEKEE (reference sequence). Between the trimmed V and J ends, which lost 3 bases and 3 bases, there was a span of 11 bases. This CDR3 is CASSSRPYTDTQYF. Here the CDR3 DNA reads TGTGCCAGCAGCTCCCGGCCTTATACAGATACGCAGTATTTT.

J is TRBJ1-1 and V is TRBV28; weak D call: TRBD1 (6 bases). V shed 2 bases and J shed 1 base, with 11 bases lying between them. Germline CDR1 is MDHEN and CDR2 is SYDVKM. The CDR3 runs 15 residues. CDR3 amino acids: CASSLAGQSNTEAFF. The CDR3 bases are TGTGCCAGCAGTTTAGCCGGACAGTCGAACACTGAAGCTTTCTTT.

The chain links TRBV5-6 to TRBJ1-2; perhaps TRBD1 as D (5 bases). V shed 1 base and J shed 3 bases, with 10 bases lying between them. The CDR3 runs 14 residues. Germline CDR1 is SGHDT and CDR2 is YYEEEE. CDR3 sequence reads: CASSLKGLDYGYTF. CDR3 bases: TGTGCCAGCAGCTTGAAGGGGCTGGACTATGGCTACACCTTC.